The clone carrying this TCR beta chain appeared once. The antigen is unknown. This entry comes from a study of Ad26.COV2.S vaccination and SARS-CoV-2 variants. V shed 1 base and J 0 bases; nucleotides not matched to a gene: 3. Germline CDR1 SGHDT, CDR2 YYEEEE. The CDR3 consists of 16 residues. TCRdb's table, derived via immunoSEQ multiplex PCR, lists solely in-frame clones and lacks some. The sample contains 300,000 to 400,000 clones, just under 85% of which appear only once. General study results and limits: Spike-specific TCR breadth ran higher among vaccine recipients than placebo recipients.

Treatment indicated: roughly 18 received Ad26.COV2.S at low or high dose, single or two shots; about 5 received placebo; per-sample allocation not given. Samples analyzed were those drawn on day 63 after the first vaccine or placebo injection. The vaccine delivered Wuhan-strain SARS-CoV-2 spike through an Ad26 vector. This material consisted of peripheral blood, taken in a trial of Ad26.COV2.S vaccine versus placebo. This receptor was taken from a person aged 18 to 59 who received the Ad26.COV2.S COVID-19 vaccine or a placebo. This chain connects TRBV5-6 to TRBJ2-3; 9 bases match TRBD2. Here the CDR3 reads CASSLRLAGSTDTQYF. The DNA of the CDR3 is TGTGCCAGCAGCTTGCGGCTAGCGGGGAGCACAGATACGCAGTATTTT.